These 31 T cell receptor beta chains originate from one sample sequenced in a study of shared clonotypes between healthy human individuals. The table came from immunoSEQ multiplex PCR; TCRdb's copy has only in-frame clones and leaves some out. Here the sample spans roughly 2.5 million clones, about 92% being singletons. Sequenced: naive CD4+ T cells sorted from blood. As for subset: CD45RA+ positively selected. These receptors were obtained from a man younger than 30 in good health.

The chain employs TRBV7-9 and TRBJ2-7, with no clear D. Germline CDR1 and CDR2: SEHNR and FQNEAQ (reference sequence). V lost 1 base to trimming and J lost 5 bases, with 12 bases between them. The CDR3 consists of 14 residues. The CDR3 loop is CASSLELGSHEQYF. The CDR3 DNA reads TGTGCCAGCAGCTTAGAACTCGGATCCCACGAGCAGTACTTC.

This clone came up a few times. The chain has TRBV10-3 and TRBJ1-6; possibly TRBD1 for D (5 bases). The CDR3 runs to 14 residues. CDR1 and CDR2 from the germline V gene are ENHRY and SYGVKD. V dropped 0 bases and J dropped 7 bases, with 7 bases sitting between them. Here the CDR3 reads CAISESGDNSPLHF. DNA of the CDR3: TGTGCCATCAGTGAGTCGGGGGACAATTCACCCCTCCACTTT.

The CDR3 sequence: CASKNGGGNIQYF. CDR3 bases: TGCGCCAGCAAGAACGGGGGAGGAAACATTCAGTACTTC. The rearrangement joins TRBV5-1 to TRBJ2-4; D perhaps matches TRBD2 (6 bases). Germline-derived CDR1 and CDR2 are SGHRS and YFSETQ. Trimming took 6 bases from V and 6 from J, leaving 13 bases between them. This CDR3 contains 13 residues.

The chain joins TRBV10-3 to TRBJ1-2; 9 nucleotides line up with TRBD1. Per germline, CDR1 ENHRY and CDR2 SYGVKD. V shed 3 bases and J 8 bases; nucleotides not matched to a gene: 4. The CDR3 consists of 13 residues. As DNA, the CDR3 is TGTGCCATCAGTGACTGGGACAGGGACGGCTACACCTTC. Amino acids: CAISDWDRDGYTF.

Only one count was recorded for this clone. The chain recombines TRBV6-5 with TRBJ2-2; 8 positions match TRBD2. The germline CDR1 and CDR2 sequences are MNHEY and SVGAGI. Losses at the gene ends were 4 bases for V and 2 bases for J; bases not matched to a gene: 6. The length of the CDR3 is 16 residues. This CDR3 reads CASSSLSGGNTGELFF. In DNA form, the CDR3 reads TGTGCCAGCAGTTCCCTCAGCGGGGGAAACACCGGGGAGCTGTTTTTT.

The J gene is TRBJ2-1, the V gene TRBV5-1; D may correspond to TRBD1 or TRBD2 (5 bases each). CDR1 SGHRS and CDR2 YFSETQ come from the germline V gene. With 3 bases removed from V and 4 bases from J, the gap between germline ends came to 20 bases. The length of the CDR3 is 17 residues. The CDR3 here is CASSWDQDWALYNEQFF. Here the CDR3 DNA reads TGCGCCAGCAGCTGGGACCAGGACTGGGCACTTTACAATGAGCAGTTCTTC.

CDR3 sequence reads: CASSETRTGIYQPQHF. DNA of the CDR3: TGTGCCAGCAGTGAAACTCGGACAGGCATCTATCAGCCCCAGCATTTT. The chain recombines TRBV6-1 with TRBJ1-5; 7 nucleotides align to TRBD1. The CDR3 is 16 residues long. V trimming: 2 bases; J trimming: 5 bases; junction bases outside the gene matches: 9. Germline-derived CDR1 and CDR2 are MNHNS and SASEGT.

This clone has a handful of counts. The sample holds other DNA sequences that translate to the same CDR3. The V gene is TRBV30, the J gene TRBJ1-5; D gene ambiguous. The V gene lost 1 base and the J gene lost 3 bases, with 7 bases spanning the gap. The CDR3 has 13 residues. Germline CDR1 GTSNPN, CDR2 SVGIG (reference sequence). This CDR3 reads CAWSGQANQPQHF. In DNA form, the CDR3 reads TGTGCCTGGAGTGGGCAGGCCAATCAGCCCCAGCATTTT.

This sequence joins TRBV28 and TRBJ2-7; D ambiguous. Trimming pared 6 bases from V and 0 bases from J, leaving 12 bases between. The germline V gene encodes CDR1 MDHEN and CDR2 SYDVKM. The CDR3 has 14 residues. The CDR3 DNA follows: TGTGCCAGCAGCGTGTGGCAGAGCTCCTACGAGCAGTACTTC. Its protein is CASSVWQSSYEQYF. Together with reference TRBV28 and TRBJ2-7, the CDR3 gives the full variable domain: DVKVTQSSRYLVKRTGEKVFLECVQDMDHENMFWYRQDPGLGLRLIYFSYDVKMKEKGDIPEGYSVSREKKERFSLILESASTNQTSMYLCASSVWQSSYEQYFGPGTRLTVT.

The rearrangement joins TRBV11-1 to TRBJ2-3; no clear D. CDR1 is SGHAT, CDR2 FQDESV, per germline (reference sequence). Between the trimmed V and J ends, which lost 3 bases and 4 bases, there was a span of 5 bases. The CDR3 sequence is 12 residues long. The CDR3 reads CASSLSSDTQYF. In DNA, the CDR3 is TGTGCCAGCAGCTTGAGCTCAGATACGCAGTATTTT.

This chain joins TRBV19 and TRBJ2-7; unclear D gene. CDR1 is LNHDA and CDR2 is SQIVND in the germline V gene (reference sequence). CDR3 length: 14 amino acids. V dropped 2 bases and J dropped 5 bases, with 13 bases sitting between them. CDR3 nucleotides: TGTGCCAGTAGTATATCTACGGCTCGGGACGAGCAGTACTTC. Amino acid sequence: CASSISTARDEQYF.

CDR3 residues: CASSPGLAGEKFF. The CDR3 DNA sequence: TGTGCCAGCAGTCCCGGACTAGCGGGGGAGAAGTTCTTC. The V call is TRBV2, the J call TRBJ2-1; 13 bases align to TRBD2. Germline V gives CDR1 SNHLY, CDR2 FYNNEI. J lost 14 bases, V lost 5 bases, and 6 bases had no gene match. There are 13 residues in the CDR3. Drawing the rest from reference TRBV2 and TRBJ2-1, the complete variable domain is EPEVTQTPSHQVTQMGQEVILRCVPISNHLYFYWYRQILGQKVEFLVSFYNNEISEKSEIFDDQFSVERPDGSNFTLKIRSTKLEDSAMYFCASSPGLAGEKFFGPGTRLTVL.

The chain links TRBV5-1 to TRBJ2-7, with 9 bases matching TRBD2. V dropped 1 base and J dropped 0; count of bases not matched to a gene: 26. The CDR3 covers 23 residues. Germline lookup yields CDR1 SGHRS and CDR2 YFSETQ. The CDR3 here is CASSLIRGLAPLTVLKYSYEQYF. CDR3 bases: TGCGCCAGCAGCTTGATCCGGGGACTAGCACCCCTAACTGTCCTTAAATACTCCTACGAGCAGTACTTC. Using reference TRBV5-1 and TRBJ2-7 for the parts outside the CDR3, the full variable domain is KAGVTQTPRYLIKTRGQQVTLSCSPISGHRSVSWYQQTPGQGLQFLFEYFSETQRNKGNFPGRFSGRQFSNSRSEMNVSTLELGDSALYLCASSLIRGLAPLTVLKYSYEQYFGPGTRLTVT.

CDR3 residues: CASSQGQGFYEQYF. For the CDR3, the DNA is TGCGCCAGCAGCCAAGGACAGGGATTCTACGAGCAGTACTTC. The chain carries TRBV4-1 and TRBJ2-7; 7 bases align to TRBD1. Germline loops: CDR1 MGHRA, CDR2 YSYEKL. CDR3 length equals 14 residues. The J segment lost 3 bases and the V segment lost 1 base, leaving 3 bases of the junction unmatched.

The chain has TRBV25-1 and TRBJ2-1; D uncertain. Deletions cut 5 bases from V and 2 bases from J, with 1 base between. Germline CDR1 reads MGHDK; CDR2 reads SYGVNS. The CDR3 has 11 amino acids. CDR3 nucleotide sequence: TGTGCCAGCAGTCCCTACAATGAGCAGTTCTTC. Translation gives CASSPYNEQFF.

This clone occurred a few times. This rearrangement joins TRBV19 to TRBJ1-1; unclear D gene. This CDR3 has 13 residues. The V end lost 1 base, the J end lost 7 bases, and 10 bases lay between the germline ends. Germline V CDR1 and CDR2: LNHDA, SQIVND (reference sequence). CDR3 nucleotides: TGTGCCAGTAGTATAGGAGAACCGGGTGAAGCTTTCTTT. Protein: CASSIGEPGEAFF.

The count of this clone is one. CDR3 bases: TGTGCCTGGAGTGTGAACAGGGCATACGAGCAGTACTTC. Its protein product is CAWSVNRAYEQYF. This sequence joins TRBV30 and TRBJ2-7; D may be TRBD1 (6 bases). Germline-derived CDR1 and CDR2 are GTSNPN and SVGIG (reference sequence). Trimming took 0 bases from V and 4 from J, leaving 10 bases between them. This CDR3 has 13 amino acids.

This clone occurred once. The chain recombines TRBV10-1 with TRBJ2-7, with TRBD1 identical over 9 bases. In germline, CDR1 is WNHNN, CDR2 SYGVQD (reference sequence). Trimming took 8 bases from V and 1 from J; bases not matched to a gene: 6. The CDR3 is 14 amino acids. CDR3 sequence reads: CASSDRGRSYEQYF. The CDR3 DNA reads TGCGCCAGCTCGGACAGGGGAAGGTCCTACGAGCAGTACTTC.

The rearrangement uses TRBV5-1 and TRBJ1-3; D not certain. This CDR3 region has 14 residues. Germline-derived CDR1 and CDR2 are SGHRS and YFSETQ. The germline V and J ends were trimmed by 4 bases and 4 bases, with 12 bases remaining between them. For the CDR3, the DNA is TGCGCCAGCAGCCCCCCGGGTCCCGGAAACACCATATATTTT. Protein: CASSPPGPGNTIYF.

About this clone: At one boundary the junction diverges from the germline segment, which might be a read error. This chain connects TRBV18 to TRBJ1-6; 8 bases are shared with TRBD1. This CDR3 is 14 amino acids long. CDR1 is KGHSH and CDR2 is LQKENI in the germline V gene. CDR3 nucleotides: TGTGCCACCTCACGTGGGACAGGTAATTCACCCCTCCACTTT. This translates into CATSRGTGNSPLHF. Supplemented by reference TRBV18 and TRBJ1-6, the full variable domain reads NAGVMQNPRHLVRRRGQEARLRCSPMKGHSHVYWYRQLPEEGLKFMVYLQKENIIDESGMPKERFSAEFPKEGPSILRIQQVVRGDSAAYFCATSRGTGNSPLHFGNGTRLTVT.

Note on this clone: Other DNA sequences in the sample encode the same CDR3. V and J are TRBV18 and TRBJ1-1; TRBD1 agrees at 11 bases. Trimming removed 0 bases from V and 0 bases from J; junction bases left unmatched: 0. CDR3 length: 16 residues. The germline V gene has CDR1 KGHSH and CDR2 LQKENI. The CDR3 nucleotides are TGTGCCAGCTCACCACCGGGACAGGGGGTGAACACTGAAGCTTTCTTT. This encodes CASSPPGQGVNTEAFF.

About this clone itself: Other DNA sequences within the sample encode an identical CDR3. The chain joins TRBV28 to TRBJ1-5; possible D gene TRBD1, 5 bases. V shed 2 bases and J shed 6 bases, with 5 bases lying between them. The CDR3 totals 12 residues. CDR1 is MDHEN, CDR2 SYDVKM, per germline. The CDR3 nucleotides are TGTGCCAGCAGTTTAGGGGCTCAGCCCCAGCATTTT. The encoded protein is CASSLGAQPQHF.

This chain links TRBV14 with TRBJ2-5; perhaps D is TRBD1 or TRBD2 (7 bases each). Germline V lookup: CDR1 SGHDN, CDR2 FVKESK. The CDR3 spans 15 residues. V dropped 1 base and J dropped 2 bases, with 11 bases sitting between them. The CDR3 here is CASSQGQGGQETQYF. For the CDR3, the DNA is TGTGCCAGCAGCCAAGGACAGGGAGGGCAAGAGACCCAGTACTTC.

This clone has a handful of counts. V is TRBV19 and J is TRBJ1-2; 9 bases match TRBD1. Germline V lookup: CDR1 LNHDA, CDR2 SQIVND (reference sequence). The trim removed 7 bases at V and 5 bases at J, leaving 5 bases unmatched. The CDR3 is 13 residues long. The CDR3 loop reads CASTSGTGYGYTF. CDR3 in DNA: TGTGCCAGTACCTCCGGGACAGGGTATGGCTACACCTTC.

Only one count was recorded for this clone. V gene TRBV5-1 combines with J gene TRBJ2-1; TRBD2 might be the D (5 bases). The V and J ends lost 4 bases and 8 bases respectively, with 10 bases between them. CDR3 length equals 12 residues. The germline V gene has CDR1 SGHRS and CDR2 YFSETQ. CDR3 bases: TGCGCCAGCAGCCGAGAGGGCTATGAGCAGTTCTTC. It codes for CASSREGYEQFF. Full variable domain (missing parts from reference TRBV5-1 and TRBJ2-1): KAGVTQTPRYLIKTRGQQVTLSCSPISGHRSVSWYQQTPGQGLQFLFEYFSETQRNKGNFPGRFSGRQFSNSRSEMNVSTLELGDSALYLCASSREGYEQFFGPGTRLTVL.

The V gene is TRBV5-1, the J gene TRBJ1-2; TRBD1 matches at 11 bases. CDR3 length equals 16 residues. Germline loops: CDR1 SGHRS, CDR2 YFSETQ. After removal of 1 base from V and 4 bases from J, the junction contained 6 bases not matched to a gene. Written as DNA, the CDR3 is TGCGCCAGCAGCTTGCGAGGACAGGGGGCCGGCTATGGCTACACCTTC. Its protein is CASSLRGQGAGYGYTF.

The chain combines TRBV2 with TRBJ2-7; TRBD2 aligns across 12 bases. The CDR3 extends over 13 amino acids. CDR1 and CDR2 from the germline V gene are SNHLY and FYNNEI. With 6 bases clipped from V and 11 bases from J, the junction kept 8 bases outside the gene matches. The CDR3 DNA is TGTGCCAGCAGCCTGGGACTAGCGGGCCTAAAGTACTTC. Amino acids: CASSLGLAGLKYF.

The rearrangement uses TRBV6-1 and TRBJ1-5; D not certain. CDR3 size: 16 residues. Germline V CDR1 and CDR2: MNHNS, SASEGT. Trimming cost V 2 bases and J 2 bases, with 13 bases left between them. The CDR3 DNA sequence: TGTGCCAGCAGTGAACCAGGACGCCTTGGCAATCAGCCCCAGCATTTT. Its translation: CASSEPGRLGNQPQHF.

The V and J genes are TRBV7-2 and TRBJ2-3; D is ambiguous. The CDR3 runs to 9 residues. Germline loops: CDR1 SGHTA, CDR2 FQGNSA. V was pared by 5 bases and J by 11 bases, with 5 bases between. The DNA of the CDR3 is TGTGCCAGCAGCCTCCGGCAGTATTTT. Translating gives CASSLRQYF.

About this clone itself: The identical CDR3 is also encoded by other nucleotide sequences in the sample. This chain joins TRBV6-1 and TRBJ2-3; 11 positions agree with TRBD2. This CDR3 is 16 amino acids long. V gave up 2 bases and J gave up 3 bases; unmatched junction bases: 4. Germline V gives CDR1 MNHNS, CDR2 SASEGT. The CDR3 DNA is TGTGCCAGCAGTGAAACTAGCGGGGGATCTACAGATACGCAGTATTTT. Its translation is CASSETSGGSTDTQYF.

J is TRBJ2-2 and V is TRBV7-8; D remains ambiguous. Germline-derived CDR1 and CDR2 are SGHVS and FQNEAQ. V lost 6 bases, J lost 0 bases, and 5 bases lay in between. This CDR3 region has 13 residues. The CDR3 bases are TGTGCCAGCAGGGATGCGAACACCGGGGAGCTGTTTTTT. Translated, it gives CASRDANTGELFF.